A selection of T cell receptor beta chains follows, all from one sample in a study of T cell changes during pregnancy in multiple sclerosis. TCRdb's table, derived via immunoSEQ multiplex PCR, lists solely in-frame clones and lacks some. The sample consists of around 50,000 clones, roughly nine tenths of them appearing once. Sample: CD8+ T cells from peripheral blood mononuclear cells, taken in the second trimester of pregnancy. Receptors originate from a female donor with multiple sclerosis, enrolled in a pregnancy study. The CDR3 runs from the conserved cysteine through the conserved F or W. D genes are given only for firm matches. Rows give clone size only sometimes, using once, few, many, or a class for an expanded clone.

J: TRBJ2-5; D: TRBD2; V: TRBV13; length: 15; size: .; DNA: TGTGCCAGCAGCCCAGTCGGCGGGGGGTTAGAGACCCAGTACTTC; CDR3: CASSPVGGGLETQYF
J: TRBJ1-1; D: .; V: TRBV19; length: 12; size: .; DNA: TGTGCCACTGCCTGGGGGGACACTGAAGCTTTCTTT; CDR3: CATAWGDTEAFF
J: TRBJ1-6; D: .; V: TRBV6-5; length: 11; size: .; DNA: TGTGCCAGCACCGACATGGGACCCCTCCACTTT; CDR3: CASTDMGPLHF
J: TRBJ2-3; D: TRBD1; V: TRBV6-5; length: 14; size: .; DNA: TGTGCCAGCAGCCCCGGACAGGGCGGAGATACGCAGTATTTT; CDR3: CASSPGQGGDTQYF
J: TRBJ1-1; D: .; V: TRBV7-8; length: 11; size: few; DNA: TGTGCCAGCAGCTTTCCCCTTGAAGCTTTCTTT; CDR3: CASSFPLEAFF
J: TRBJ1-6; D: .; V: TRBV13; length: 17; size: .; DNA: TGTGCCAGCAGCTCATCAGACAGGAGCTCCTATAATTCACCCCTCCACTTT; CDR3: CASSSSDRSSYNSPLHF
J: TRBJ1-5; D: .; V: TRBV10-1; length: 11; size: medium-sized; DNA: TGCGCCACCGATCCCCTACAGGCCCAGCATTTT; CDR3: CATDPLQAQHF
J: TRBJ2-5; D: TRBD2; V: TRBV4-1; length: 17; size: .; DNA: TGCGCCAGCAGCCAAGAGGGCGAGCGGGATTTCCAAGAGACCCAGTACTTC; CDR3: CASSQEGERDFQETQYF
J: TRBJ2-7; D: .; V: TRBV19; length: 15; size: .; DNA: TGTGCCAGTAGGAAAGGACAGGACTACTCCTACGAGCAGTACTTC; CDR3: CASRKGQDYSYEQYF
J: TRBJ2-2; D: .; V: TRBV10-1; length: 13; size: few; DNA: TGCGCCAGCAGTGACTCGAACACCGGGGAGCTGTTTTTT; CDR3: CASSDSNTGELFF
J: TRBJ1-1; D: .; V: TRBV11-2; length: 15; size: .; DNA: TGTGCCAGCAGCTACCGACAGGTTCCGAACACTGAAGCTTTCTTT; CDR3: CASSYRQVPNTEAFF
J: TRBJ2-7; D: TRBD1; V: TRBV19; length: 14; size: .; DNA: TGTGCCAGTAGTAGTTGGACAGGGCGGTGGGAGCAGTACTTC; CDR3: CASSSWTGRWEQYF
J: TRBJ1-1; D: TRBD1; V: TRBV5-6; length: 15; size: few; DNA: TGTGCCAGCAGCTTGGGACAGGGAGCGGGCACTGAAGCTTTCTTT; CDR3: CASSLGQGAGTEAFF
J: TRBJ2-2; D: TRBD2; V: TRBV9; length: 16; size: .; DNA: TGTGCCAGCAGCCAACCGTTAGCGGGGGGCACCGGGGAGCTGTTTTTT; CDR3: CASSQPLAGGTGELFF
J: TRBJ2-7; D: .; V: TRBV7-9; length: 14; size: .; DNA: TGTGCCAGCAGCTCAGGCGGGGTAACCTACGAGCAGTACTTC; CDR3: CASSSGGVTYEQYF
J: TRBJ1-5; D: .; V: TRBV28; length: 14; size: .; DNA: TGTGCCAGCAGTTACCAGGGAAGCAATCAGCCCCAGCATTTT; CDR3: CASSYQGSNQPQHF
J: TRBJ1-2; D: .; V: TRBV13; length: 16; size: .; DNA: TGTGCCAGCAGCTCTAATCCTGGGAGGCAAAACTATGGCTACACCTTC; CDR3: CASSSNPGRQNYGYTF
J: TRBJ1-4; D: .; V: TRBV21-1; length: 15; size: .; DNA: TGTGCCAGCAGCAAAGTTGGGGGACAGGGATCTCGACTGTTTTTT; CDR3: CASSKVGGQGSRLFF
J: TRBJ1-2; D: TRBD1; V: TRBV27; length: 12; size: .; DNA: TGTGCCAGCCGAACAGGGGGCCTTGGCTACACCTTC; CDR3: CASRTGGLGYTF
J: TRBJ2-1; D: TRBD2; V: TRBV10-2; length: 15; size: .; DNA: TGCGCCAGCAGTTCCGGGACTACCTCCTACAATGAGCAGTTCTTC; CDR3: CASSSGTTSYNEQFF
J: TRBJ2-1; D: TRBD2; V: TRBV10-2; length: 13; size: .; DNA: TGCGCCAGCACCGGGACTAGCGACAATGAGCAGTTCTTC; CDR3: CASTGTSDNEQFF
J: TRBJ1-5; D: TRBD1; V: TRBV7-9; length: 15; size: .; DNA: TGTGCCAGCAGCTCTGGGACAGGTAATAATCAGCCCCAGCATTTT; CDR3: CASSSGTGNNQPQHF
J: TRBJ2-1; D: TRBD2; V: TRBV9; length: 16; size: .; DNA: TGTGCCAGCAGCGTAGCCGGGGGGGGGAGCTACAATGAGCAGTTCTTC; CDR3: CASSVAGGGSYNEQFF
J: TRBJ1-3; D: .; V: TRBV2; length: 16; size: .; DNA: TGTGCCAGCTCATTCGACGGGGGATTCTCTGGAAACACCATATATTTT; CDR3: CASSFDGGFSGNTIYF
J: TRBJ1-5; D: .; V: TRBV6-6; length: 14; size: .; DNA: TGTGCCAGCAGTTCAACAAAAAACAATCAGCCCCAGCATTTT; CDR3: CASSSTKNNQPQHF
J: TRBJ2-7; D: TRBD2; V: TRBV4-1; length: 21; size: .; DNA: TGCGCCAGCAGCCAAGATGACCCCGGGACTAGCGGGGGGTCCCCCCCCTACGAGCAGTACTTC; CDR3: CASSQDDPGTSGGSPPYEQYF
J: TRBJ2-5; D: .; V: TRBV5-3; length: 13; size: .; DNA: TGTGCCAGAAGCTTATGGGGCATGGAGACCCAGTACTTC; CDR3: CARSLWGMETQYF
J: TRBJ1-3; D: .; V: TRBV7-9; length: 14; size: .; DNA: TGTGCCAGCAGCTTAGATACAGTCGGAAACACCATATATTTT; CDR3: CASSLDTVGNTIYF
J: TRBJ1-6; D: .; V: TRBV7-9; length: 13; size: .; DNA: TGTGCCAGCAGCCCGGGTGTGACTTCACCCCTCCACTTT; CDR3: CASSPGVTSPLHF
J: TRBJ2-7; D: .; V: TRBV6-1; length: 11; size: .; DNA: TGCGTCCTGGGGGGGCCGATCGAGCAGTACTTC; CDR3: CVLGGPIEQYF
J: TRBJ2-7; D: .; V: TRBV4-1; length: 16; size: .; DNA: TGCGCCAGCAGCCAGGAACATGCCGGGTCTTACTACGAGCAGTACTTC; CDR3: CASSQEHAGSYYEQYF
J: TRBJ1-2; D: .; V: TRBV6-5; length: 13; size: .; DNA: TGTGCCAGCAGTCGGACAGAGCGAAATGGCTACACCTTC; CDR3: CASSRTERNGYTF
J: TRBJ1-5; D: .; V: TRBV5-8; length: 15; size: .; DNA: TGTGCCAGCAGCTCTGGGGTGGCAGGGCTACAGCCCCAGCATTTT; CDR3: CASSSGVAGLQPQHF
J: TRBJ2-1; D: TRBD2; V: TRBV27; length: 13; size: .; DNA: TGTGCCAGCAGTTTTGCGGGGGGAAATGAGCAGTTCTTC; CDR3: CASSFAGGNEQFF
J: TRBJ2-1; D: .; V: TRBV19; length: 17; size: .; DNA: TGTGCCAGTAGTCGACGGACTATGGATACCCTTTACAATGAGCAGTTCTTC; CDR3: CASSRRTMDTLYNEQFF
J: TRBJ1-1; D: .; V: TRBV29-1; length: 14; size: few; DNA: TGCAGCGTTGAATCTATTTTGTTGAACACTGAAGCTTTCTTT; CDR3: CSVESILLNTEAFF
J: TRBJ2-1; D: .; V: TRBV28; length: 13; size: .; DNA: TGTGCCAGTCTCACAGGACGCGGCAATGAGCAGTTCTTC; CDR3: CASLTGRGNEQFF
J: TRBJ1-6; D: .; V: TRBV6-1; length: 15; size: .; DNA: TGTGCCAGCAGTGGATCCGGGGTCATAAATTCACCCCTCCACTTT; CDR3: CASSGSGVINSPLHF
J: TRBJ1-1; D: .; V: TRBV19; length: 14; size: .; DNA: TGTGCCAGTAGTTTAATTACAGGGCTGGCTGAAGCTTTCTTT; CDR3: CASSLITGLAEAFF
J: TRBJ2-3; D: .; V: TRBV9; length: 14; size: .; DNA: TGTGCCAGCAGCCCGGGACTTGGAGGGCATACGCAGTATTTT; CDR3: CASSPGLGGHTQYF
J: TRBJ2-2; D: .; V: TRBV6-4; length: 13; size: .; DNA: TGTGCCAGCAGTGACCGGGGGACCGGGGAGCTGTTTTTT; CDR3: CASSDRGTGELFF
J: TRBJ1-2; D: TRBD1; V: TRBV29-1; length: 10; size: .; DNA: TGCAGCGTAACAGGGGATGGCTACACCTTC; CDR3: CSVTGDGYTF
J: TRBJ2-1; D: TRBD2; V: TRBV5-8; length: 16; size: once; DNA: TGTGCCAGCAGCTTGTTACTAGCGGGGGGATACAATGAGCAGTTCTTC; CDR3: CASSLLLAGGYNEQFF
J: TRBJ2-1; D: TRBD1; V: TRBV5-5; length: 15; size: .; DNA: TGTGCCAGCAGCTTGTGGCAGGGGGCGCGGAATGAGCAGTTCTTC; CDR3: CASSLWQGARNEQFF
J: TRBJ2-3; D: TRBD2; V: TRBV4-1; length: 14; size: .; DNA: TGCGCCAGCAGCCAGGCTAGCGGGGACAATACGCAGTATTTT; CDR3: CASSQASGDNTQYF
J: TRBJ2-7; D: .; V: TRBV27; length: 16; size: .; DNA: TGTGCCAGCAGCCCTTCCCTCGGGAGTACATTCTACGAGCAGTACTTC; CDR3: CASSPSLGSTFYEQYF
J: TRBJ1-1; D: .; V: TRBV13; length: 15; size: .; DNA: TGTGCCAGCAGCTACCTCGGCGGGGGGAACACTGAAGCTTTCTTT; CDR3: CASSYLGGGNTEAFF
J: TRBJ2-3; D: .; V: TRBV6-1; length: 16; size: .; DNA: TGTGCCAGCAGTGAGAGGACTTTTCTCCGTGAAGATACGCAGTATTTT; CDR3: CASSERTFLREDTQYF
J: TRBJ1-1; D: .; V: TRBV7-3; length: 15; size: .; DNA: TGTGCCAGCAGCTTAGCTTCCAGGGCCGACACTGAAGCTTTCTTT; CDR3: CASSLASRADTEAFF
J: TRBJ2-3; D: TRBD2; V: TRBV7-9; length: 16; size: .; DNA: TGTGCCAGCAGTCAGTTCGGGGGGGCGAACACAGATACGCAGTATTTT; CDR3: CASSQFGGANTDTQYF
J: TRBJ2-7; D: TRBD1; V: TRBV15; length: 16; size: .; DNA: TGTGCCACCAGCAGAGACGGGACAGGGAGTGTCAACGAGCAGTACTTC; CDR3: CATSRDGTGSVNEQYF
J: TRBJ2-2; D: TRBD2; V: TRBV7-6; length: 18; size: .; DNA: TGTGCCAGCAGCTTAGTCCCCGGGGGGGAGCTGAACACCGGGGAGCTGTTTTTT; CDR3: CASSLVPGGELNTGELFF
J: TRBJ1-1; D: TRBD1; V: TRBV7-8; length: 14; size: .; DNA: TGTGCCAGCAGCCCCCAAGGGGGCGGCACTGAAGCTTTCTTT; CDR3: CASSPQGGGTEAFF
J: TRBJ2-1; D: TRBD1; V: TRBV7-9; length: 15; size: once; DNA: TGTGCCAGCTGGGGGGGACAGGGTCGCAACAATGAGCAGTTCTTC; CDR3: CASWGGQGRNNEQFF
J: TRBJ2-1; D: TRBD2; V: TRBV27; length: 15; size: .; DNA: TGTGCCAGCAGTTTAATAGCGGGGGGGCCGAATGAGCAGTTCTTC; CDR3: CASSLIAGGPNEQFF
J: TRBJ2-5; D: TRBD1; V: TRBV18; length: 14; size: .; DNA: TGTGCCAGCTCCATAGACAGGGGAGAAGAGACCCAGTACTTC; CDR3: CASSIDRGEETQYF
J: TRBJ2-3; D: TRBD2; V: TRBV6-5; length: 14; size: few; DNA: TGTGCCAGCAGGCGGGGGGGCGAGACAGATACGCAGTATTTT; CDR3: CASRRGGETDTQYF
J: TRBJ2-3; D: TRBD2; V: TRBV9; length: 15; size: .; DNA: TGTGCCAGCAGTGGCCAAGCGGGGGGCCCAGATACGCAGTATTTT; CDR3: CASSGQAGGPDTQYF